The 20 T cell receptor beta chains below all came from one sample that was sequenced in a study of human T cells and chemical hapten exposure. TCRdb ran MiXCR on the RACE reads and lists one entry per CDR3 protein. This sample yields 190,000 or so distinct CDR3 sequences, of which 25% to 35% are seen a single time; roughly 3% belongs to the top ten. Time point denoted: pre-sensitization, week 0. The treatment denotes: therapeutic diphenylcyclopropenone sensitization with weekly scalp DPC. The sample consisted of whole blood, taken in connection with sensitization to the hapten diphenylcyclopropenone (DPC). The source of these receptors is a woman in her 30s with alopecia areata. Some clones in this sample may be carry-over from other donors' samples.

The chain uses TRBV24-1 and TRBJ2-5, with TRBD1 as a possible D gene (5 bases). V lost 3 bases to trimming and J lost 5 bases, with 15 bases between them. Germline V CDR1 and CDR2: KGHDR, SFDVKD. The CDR3 runs 15 residues. In DNA form, the CDR3 reads TGTGCCACCAGTGATAGGATGGGGCCGAGGGAGACCCAGTACTTC. It codes for CATSDRMGPRETQYF.

The chain has TRBV2 and TRBJ1-5; TRBD1 is a possible D gene (6 bases). The CDR3 extends over 15 amino acids. The V and J ends lost 5 bases and 5 bases respectively, with 16 bases between them. Germline V lookup: CDR1 SNHLY, CDR2 FYNNEI. In nucleotides, the CDR3 is TGTGCCAGCAGTCCGAGATCAGGGGATGATCAGCCCCAGCATTTT. Translating it yields CASSPRSGDDQPQHF. The variable domain in full, completed from reference TRBV2 and TRBJ1-5, reads EPEVTQTPSHQVTQMGQEVILRCVPISNHLYFYWYRQILGQKVEFLVSFYNNEISEKSEIFDDQFSVERPDGSNFTLKIRSTKLEDSAMYFCASSPRSGDDQPQHFGDGTRLSIL.

This clonotype has a count of ten or more. CDR3 protein: CSAEPGASGRGTGELFF. The CDR3 nucleotides read TGCAGTGCAGAACCGGGGGCTAGCGGGAGGGGCACCGGGGAGCTGTTTTTT. The gene calls are TRBV20-1 and TRBJ2-2, with 12 positions matching TRBD2. CDR1 is DFQATT, CDR2 SNEGSKA, per germline (reference sequence). The CDR3 contains 17 residues. The junction had 12 bases not matched to a gene; V was cut back by 6 bases and J by 4 bases.

Note on this clonotype: Possible read error: a much larger clone is one base away. The chain recombines TRBV28 with TRBJ2-2; 9 bases map to TRBD1. CDR3 length: 12 residues. The germline CDR1 and CDR2 sequences are MDHEN and SYDVKM. This CDR3 is CVSGTGSGELFF. Written as DNA, the CDR3 is TGTGTCAGCGGGACAGGGAGCGGGGAGCTGTTTTTT.

A few counts support this clonotype. The chain links TRBV9 to TRBJ2-2; tentatively, D is TRBD2 (6 bases). The CDR3 totals 15 residues. Per the germline V gene, CDR1 is SGDLS and CDR2 is YYNGEE. The V end lost 2 bases, the J end lost 3 bases, and 11 bases lay between the germline ends. The CDR3 here is CASSVSGADTGELFF. The DNA for the CDR3 is TGTGCCAGCAGCGTTTCGGGAGCGGACACCGGGGAGCTGTTTTTT.

This clonotype has a single count. The genes are TRBV5-1 and TRBJ2-3; 10 positions match TRBD2. V lost 4 bases to trimming and J lost 0 bases; unmatched junction nucleotides: 5. The CDR3 totals 16 residues. Per germline, CDR1 SGHRS and CDR2 YFSETQ. DNA for the CDR3: TGCGCCAGCAGCCCGCTAGCGGGGGCTAGCACAGATACGCAGTATTTT. This sequence encodes CASSPLAGASTDTQYF.

This clonotype was counted a few times. The genes are TRBV10-3 and TRBJ2-1, with 7 bases aligning to TRBD1. The trim removed 7 bases at V and 2 bases at J, leaving 2 bases unmatched. Germline lookup yields CDR1 ENHRY and CDR2 SYGVKD. There are 13 residues in the CDR3. CDR3 amino acids: CAITGQTYNEQFF. CDR3 coding DNA: TGTGCCATCACGGGACAGACCTACAATGAGCAGTTCTTC.

This clonotype was seen a single time. The V gene is TRBV14, the J gene TRBJ2-7; tentative D call: TRBD1 (6 bases). V shed 5 bases and J shed 9 bases, with 11 bases lying between them. The CDR3 extends over 11 amino acids. From germline, CDR1 is SGHDN and CDR2 FVKESK. The CDR3 reads CASSFQGPQYF. The CDR3 region has the DNA TGTGCCAGCAGCTTCCAGGGGCCGCAGTACTTC.

The rearrangement joins TRBV12-3 or TRBV12-4 to TRBJ2-2, with D tentatively TRBD1 or TRBD2 (6 bases each). Trimming stripped 3 bases from V and 5 bases from J, with 13 bases between. This CDR3 comprises 15 residues. The CDR3 here is CASSFVVGGTGELFF. DNA for the CDR3: TGTGCCAGCAGTTTTGTGGTAGGGGGGACCGGGGAGCTGTTTTTT.

The chain joins TRBV14 to TRBJ1-1, with no clear D. V was trimmed by 5 bases and J by 8 bases, leaving 15 bases between them. The CDR3 contains 13 residues. Germline CDR1 SGHDN, CDR2 FVKESK. As DNA, the CDR3 is TGTGCCAGCAGCGAAGTCAACCGGGGAGAAGCTTTCTTT. It translates to CASSEVNRGEAFF.

Only a few counts were recorded for this clonotype. The gene calls are TRBV20-1 and TRBJ2-7, with 9 bases fitting TRBD2. Germline CDR1 reads DFQATT; CDR2 reads SNEGSKA (reference sequence). The CDR3 loop spans 11 amino acids. V lost 6 bases and J lost 3; bases outside the gene matches: 0. CDR3 DNA sequence: TGCAGTGCGACTAGCGGCTACGAGCAGTACTTC. Its translation: CSATSGYEQYF.

This clonotype has more than one count but fewer than ten. This sequence joins TRBV5-1 and TRBJ1-2; tentative D call: TRBD1 (6 bases). The CDR3 length is 16 residues. V was shortened by 0 bases and J by 4 bases, with 16 bases between the two germline ends. In germline, CDR1 is SGHRS, CDR2 YFSETQ. This CDR3 is CASSLGLRGGGYGYTF. The CDR3 DNA follows: TGCGCCAGCAGCTTGGGACTCCGCGGGGGCGGCTATGGCTACACCTTC.

The chain is built from TRBV19 and TRBJ2-2; D not resolved. The CDR3 consists of 16 residues. V dropped 0 bases and J dropped 1 base, with 9 bases sitting between them. CDR1 and CDR2 from the germline V gene are LNHDA and SQIVND (reference sequence). CDR3 loop: CASSIDLPRNTGELFF. CDR3 in DNA: TGTGCCAGTAGTATAGATCTTCCCAGGAACACCGGGGAGCTGTTTTTT.

V gene TRBV27 combines with J gene TRBJ2-5; 7 bases map to TRBD1. The trim removed 4 bases at V and 5 bases at J, leaving 7 bases unmatched. Germline CDR1 MNHEY, CDR2 SMNVEV (reference sequence). This CDR3 is built from 14 residues. This CDR3 is CASSWRQGRETQYF. Written as DNA, the CDR3 is TGTGCCAGCAGTTGGCGACAGGGCCGTGAGACCCAGTACTTC.

The rearrangement uses TRBV27 and TRBJ1-6; TRBD1 agrees at 8 bases. In germline, CDR1 is MNHEY, CDR2 SMNVEV (reference sequence). The J segment lost 9 bases and the V segment lost 5 bases, leaving 6 bases of the junction unmatched. The CDR3 totals 14 residues. The CDR3 loop is CASSPRQGTSPLHF. CDR3 nucleotide sequence: TGTGCCAGCAGTCCCCGACAGGGGACTTCACCCCTCCACTTT.

V usage is TRBV28 and J usage is TRBJ2-7, with 9 bases matching TRBD1. The CDR3 consists of 14 residues. Unmatched junction bases numbered 11, after V lost 9 bases and J lost 5 bases. CDR1 is MDHEN, CDR2 SYDVKM, per germline. Here the CDR3 DNA reads TGTGCCAGTACTCACCGGGACAGGGAAGACGAGCAGTACTTC. The encoded protein is CASTHRDREDEQYF.

This clonotype was found a few times. V is TRBV5-1 and J is TRBJ2-5; no firm D call. The V end was cut by 7 bases, the J end by 1 base, with 14 bases between. This CDR3 spans 14 amino acids. The germline gives CDR1 SGHRS, CDR2 YFSETQ. CDR3 DNA: TGCGCCAGCGGAACTGGGGAAACCCAAGAGACCCAGTACTTC. Its protein is CASGTGETQETQYF.

The chain carries TRBV6-1 and TRBJ1-6; 9 positions match TRBD1. Losses at the gene ends were 1 base for V and 9 bases for J; bases not matched to a gene: 4. The CDR3 covers 15 residues. Germline CDR1 is MNHNS and CDR2 is SASEGT. CDR3 protein: CASSEEDRGASPLHF. CDR3 DNA sequence: TGTGCCAGCAGTGAAGAGGACAGGGGCGCTTCACCCCTCCACTTT.

The chain joins TRBV7-9 to TRBJ1-1; D is possibly TRBD1 (5 bases). The CDR3 runs to 15 residues. Germline-derived CDR1 and CDR2 are SEHNR and FQNEAQ (reference sequence). V lost 0 bases and J 0 bases, leaving 8 bases between the germline ends. This CDR3 is CASSLAEGMNTEAFF. The DNA of the CDR3 is TGTGCCAGCAGCTTAGCGGAGGGGATGAACACTGAAGCTTTCTTT. The full variable domain, in which reference TRBV7-9 and TRBJ1-1 provide the parts outside the CDR3, is DTGVSQNPRHKITKRGQNVTFRCDPISEHNRLYWYRQTLGQGPEFLTYFQNEAQLEKSRLLSDRFSAERPKGSFSTLEIQRTEQGDSAMYLCASSLAEGMNTEAFFGQGTRLTVV.

This clonotype showed up just a few times. The rearrangement joins TRBV4-2 to TRBJ2-1, with 9 bases aligning to TRBD2. This CDR3 spans 17 amino acids. The J segment lost 5 bases and the V segment lost 3 bases, leaving 11 bases of the junction unmatched. Germline values: CDR1 LGHNA, CDR2 YNFKEQ. DNA of the CDR3: TGTGCCAGCAGCCAGGGGGGAGCGGCTAGCGGGAACAATGAGCAGTTCTTC. Its protein product is CASSQGGAASGNNEQFF.